This T cell receptor beta chain was found in a study of T cell responses to AZD1222 COVID-19 vaccine. General study points: Sampling captured repertoires only after the peak T cell response. Baseline antibody screening turned up just a handful of seropositive AZD1222 recipients. The study found vaccine-associated CD4 TCRs spanning spike, dominant at 160-218 and 743-854.

A remark on this clone: What it binds is not known.

V was pared by 3 bases and J by 1 base, with 4 bases of the junction left unmatched. Germline CDR1 SEHNR, CDR2 FQNEAQ (reference sequence). The CDR3 consists of 15 residues. This table comes from immunoSEQ multiplex PCR, and its TCRdb copy is limited to in-frame clones, with some not included. The sample carries some 120,000 clones, roughly 91% recorded once. This specimen was peripheral blood, taken on day 0 of MenACWY control vaccination. The gene calls are TRBV7-9 and TRBJ2-3, with 7 bases fitting TRBD1. This TCR was recovered from an adult in good health. The CDR3 sequence is CASSFPGQGTDTQYF. In nucleotides, the CDR3 is TGTGCCAGCAGCTTCCCTGGACAGGGCACAGATACGCAGTATTTT.